Following are 14 T cell receptor beta chains from one sample sequenced in a study of T cell repertoires in cytomegalovirus infection. MiXCR, run by TCRdb on the reads, gives a single entry per CDR3 protein. Among roughly 100,000 distinct CDR3 sequences listed, 16% were seen once. Sequenced sample: PBMCs. The receptors stem from a human donor in good health (CMV status not recorded). Some clones in this sample may be carry-over from other donors' samples.

The V call is TRBV4-1, the J call TRBJ2-7; 9 bases line up with TRBD1. Trimming cost V 4 bases and J 3 bases; bases outside gene matches: 10. The germline V gene encodes CDR1 MGHRA and CDR2 YSYEKL. The CDR3 spans 16 residues. CDR3 amino acids: CASSRVGGTGNYEQYF. The CDR3 DNA follows: TGCGCCAGCAGCCGCGTGGGGGGGACAGGGAACTACGAGCAGTACTTC.

This chain links TRBV20-1 with TRBJ1-2; 10 positions match TRBD1. Germline values: CDR1 DFQATT, CDR2 SNEGSKA (reference sequence). This CDR3 is 14 amino acids long. V dropped 1 base and J dropped 5; count of bases not matched to a gene: 4. As DNA, the CDR3 is TGCAGTGCTAGAGCGACAGGGGGCGCGTATGGCTACACCTTC. Amino acid sequence: CSARATGGAYGYTF.

This clonotype was counted at least ten times. The genes are TRBV7-8 and TRBJ1-5; tentatively, D is TRBD1 (5 bases). The germline V and J ends were trimmed by 5 bases and 0 bases, with 20 bases remaining between them. The CDR3 has 18 residues. Germline V gene lookup returns CDR1 SGHVS and CDR2 FQNEAQ. The DNA of the CDR3 is TGTGCCAGCAGCCCAGCGGCAGGGATCCTCAATAGCAATCAGCCCCAGCATTTT. Encoded protein: CASSPAAGILNSNQPQHF.

This sequence joins TRBV11-2 and TRBJ2-7; a weak D match, TRBD1 (6 bases). Trimming removed 3 bases at V and 2 bases at J, with 17 bases between. The CDR3 is 16 amino acids. The V gene's germline CDR1 is SGHAT and CDR2 FQNNGV. The CDR3 region is CASSFGPGGPPYEQYF. The CDR3 bases are TGTGCCAGCAGCTTCGGTCCTGGGGGCCCACCCTACGAGCAGTACTTC.

Ten or more counts support this clonotype. V usage is TRBV7-2 and J usage is TRBJ1-6, with D hard to call. The CDR3 length is 15 residues. Trimming cost V 5 bases and J 7 bases, with 15 bases left between them. CDR1 SGHTA and CDR2 FQGNSA come from the germline V gene. CDR3 in DNA: TGTGCCAGCAGCGCGAGACTGGCTACGAATTCACCCCTCCACTTT. Translating gives CASSARLATNSPLHF. Variable domain in full (rest from reference TRBV7-2 and TRBJ1-6): GAGVSQSPSNKVTEKGKDVELRCDPISGHTALYWYRQSLGQGLEFLIYFQGNSAPDKSGLPSDRFSAERTGGSVSTLTIQRTQQEDSAVYLCASSARLATNSPLHFGNGTRLTVT.

This clonotype was found many times. V usage is TRBV7-6 and J usage is TRBJ2-2; 8 bases fit TRBD2. The CDR3 spans 15 residues. J gave up 5 bases and V 3 bases, and 5 bases lay outside the gene matches. Germline values: CDR1 SGHVS, CDR2 FNYEAQ. In DNA, the CDR3 is TGTGCCAGCAGCTTGGGACTAGAAAGGACCGGGGAGCTGTTTTTT. It codes for CASSLGLERTGELFF.

This clonotype was counted many times. The genes are TRBV12-3 or TRBV12-4 and TRBJ2-2; D may correspond to TRBD1 or TRBD2 (5 bases each). There are 15 residues in the CDR3. V dropped 5 bases and J dropped 0 bases, with 10 bases sitting between them. CDR3 nucleotides: TGTGCCAGCAGTCCTGGGACGGCGAACACCGGGGAGCTGTTTTTT. Amino acid sequence: CASSPGTANTGELFF.

V and J are TRBV28 and TRBJ1-2; D gene ambiguous. V lost 10 bases and J 2 bases, leaving 5 bases between the germline ends. CDR3 size: 10 residues. Per germline, CDR1 MDHEN and CDR2 SYDVKM. The chain's CDR3 is CATTNYGYTF. The CDR3 DNA reads TGTGCCACTACCAACTATGGCTACACCTTC.

The chain carries TRBV20-1 and TRBJ2-3, with a tentative D call TRBD2 (5 bases). CDR3 length: 16 residues. Germline values: CDR1 DFQATT, CDR2 SNEGSKA (reference sequence). V was shortened by 6 bases and J by 1 base, with 20 bases between the two germline ends. The CDR3: CSAIRRGRDGTDTQYF. In DNA form, the CDR3 reads TGCAGTGCCATCCGCAGAGGGCGTGACGGCACAGATACGCAGTATTTT.

The V call is TRBV27, the J call TRBJ1-5; D gene ambiguous. CDR3 length: 15 residues. Trimming pared 8 bases from V and 4 bases from J, leaving 18 bases between. Germline CDR1 and CDR2: MNHEY and SMNVEV (reference sequence). CDR3 bases: TGTGCCAGCGGGTGGGAACCCCTGGGGAATCAGCCCCAGCATTTT. Amino acids: CASGWEPLGNQPQHF.

As regards this clonotype: A read error may account for a junction end that differs from germline. The V call is TRBV7-2, the J call TRBJ2-1; 8 nucleotides match TRBD2. The germline CDR1 and CDR2 sequences are SGHTA and FQGNSA. The length of the CDR3 is 13 residues. The CDR3 region has the DNA TGTGCCAGCAGCTGCCGGACTAGCAATGAGCATTTCTTC. Translation gives CASSCRTSNEHFF.

This clonotype was counted a few times. The chain employs TRBV11-2 and TRBJ2-1; D not resolved. Germline CDR1 is SGHAT and CDR2 is FQNNGV. Trimming removed 4 bases from V and 7 bases from J, with 11 bases in between. This CDR3 region has 13 residues. The CDR3 protein is CASSSHPQNEQFF. The CDR3 nucleotides read TGTGCCAGCAGCTCCCACCCTCAGAATGAGCAGTTCTTC.

CDR3 region: CASSQAGPTDEKLFF. DNA of the CDR3: TGTGCCAGCAGCCAAGCGGGCCCAACGGATGAAAAACTGTTTTTT. This chain links TRBV4-2 with TRBJ1-4; D gene unclear. V was pared by 1 base and J by 6 bases, with 12 bases between. Germline V gene lookup returns CDR1 LGHNA and CDR2 YNFKEQ. The CDR3 is 15 residues long.

With regard to this clonotype: One base away lies a much larger clone, so this may be a sequencing read error. The chain uses TRBV2 and TRBJ2-3; D tentatively fits TRBD1 or TRBD2 (5 bases each). Germline V gives CDR1 SNHLY, CDR2 FYNNEI. CDR3 length equals 13 residues. The CDR3 sequence: CASVRDRTDTQNF. DNA for the CDR3: TGTGCCAGCGTTAGGGACCGCACAGATACGCAGAATTTT.